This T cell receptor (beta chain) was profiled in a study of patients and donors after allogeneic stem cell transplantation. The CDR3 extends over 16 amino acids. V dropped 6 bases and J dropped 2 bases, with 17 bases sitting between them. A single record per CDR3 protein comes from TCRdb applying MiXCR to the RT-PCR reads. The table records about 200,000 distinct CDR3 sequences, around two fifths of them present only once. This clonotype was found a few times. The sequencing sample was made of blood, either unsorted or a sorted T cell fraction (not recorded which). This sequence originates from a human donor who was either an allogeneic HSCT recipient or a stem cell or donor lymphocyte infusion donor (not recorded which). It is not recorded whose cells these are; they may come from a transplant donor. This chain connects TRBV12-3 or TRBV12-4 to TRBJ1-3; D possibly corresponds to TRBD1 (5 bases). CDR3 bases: TGTGCCAGCAGCACGTCTCAGGGAGTACCTGGAAACACCATATATTTT. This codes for CASSTSQGVPGNTIYF.